This is a list of T cell receptor beta chains from one sample in a study of post-analysis software for immune sequencing data. TCRdb analysed the PCR reads with MiXCR anew, one entry per CDR3 protein. The sample lists a few hundred thousand distinct CDR3 sequences; 30% to 40% were seen once. Specimen: blood. These TCRs come from a girl between 2 and 17 years old with multiple sclerosis. The CDR3 runs from the conserved cysteine through the conserved F or W. Fields, in order: D gene, J gene, clone size, V gene, CDR3 DNA, CDR3 protein. A D gene is named only where the DNA matches it firmly. Not every row has a clone size; where given, it reads once, few, many or a size class.

d_gene: .; j_gene: TRBJ2-5; abundance: .; v_gene: TRBV7-9; CDR3nt: TGTGCCAGCAGCTTAGTCGGGGCAGCGGGCCAAGAGACCCAGTACTTC; CDR3aa: CASSLVGAAGQETQYF
d_gene: TRBD2; j_gene: TRBJ2-5; abundance: few; v_gene: TRBV5-1; CDR3nt: TGCGCCAGCAGAAAGGGTACTAGCGGGGGACTCAAAGAGACCCAGTACTTC; CDR3aa: CASRKGTSGGLKETQYF
d_gene: .; j_gene: TRBJ2-5; abundance: .; v_gene: TRBV20-1; CDR3nt: TGCAGTGCTAGCCCAACCGGGTCACCCACGGAGACCCAGTACTTC; CDR3aa: CSASPTGSPTETQYF
d_gene: TRBD1; j_gene: TRBJ2-1; abundance: .; v_gene: TRBV7-9; CDR3nt: TGTGCCAGCAGCTCCACCGACAGGGTTGAGCAGTTCTTC; CDR3aa: CASSSTDRVEQFF
d_gene: .; j_gene: TRBJ2-3; abundance: .; v_gene: TRBV10-3; CDR3nt: TGTGCCATCAGTGAGTCCAGGCCAGACTTCACAGATACGCAGTATTTT; CDR3aa: CAISESRPDFTDTQYF
d_gene: .; j_gene: TRBJ2-3; abundance: .; v_gene: TRBV29-1; CDR3nt: TGCAGCGTTGATCCAGGGAGGACAGATACGCAGTATTTT; CDR3aa: CSVDPGRTDTQYF
d_gene: .; j_gene: TRBJ2-3; abundance: many; v_gene: TRBV9; CDR3nt: TGTGCCAGCAGCGTAGAAGGGACTGGGGAGTCAGATACGCAGTATTTT; CDR3aa: CASSVEGTGESDTQYF
d_gene: TRBD1; j_gene: TRBJ2-5; abundance: .; v_gene: TRBV5-1; CDR3nt: TGCGCCAGCAGCTTGTCTTCGGCAGGGGGCGAGGGGACCCAGTACTTC; CDR3aa: CASSLSSAGGEGTQYF
d_gene: .; j_gene: TRBJ1-1; abundance: few; v_gene: TRBV20-1; CDR3nt: TGCAGTGCCGCCGTTTTTGGGCAGTTGAACACTGAAGCTTTCTTT; CDR3aa: CSAAVFGQLNTEAFF
d_gene: .; j_gene: TRBJ1-2; abundance: .; v_gene: TRBV12-3/TRBV12-4; CDR3nt: TGTGCCAGCAAGGAGGTTACGGATGGCTACACCTTC; CDR3aa: CASKEVTDGYTF
d_gene: .; j_gene: TRBJ2-1; abundance: many; v_gene: TRBV9; CDR3nt: TGTGCCAGCAGCGTAGCTGGATATGAGCAGTTCTTC; CDR3aa: CASSVAGYEQFF
d_gene: .; j_gene: TRBJ1-1; abundance: once; v_gene: TRBV5-1; CDR3nt: TGCGCCAGCAGCTTGGGGCCCGCAGGGGAAACTGAAGCTTTCTTT; CDR3aa: CASSLGPAGETEAFF
d_gene: .; j_gene: TRBJ1-5; abundance: few; v_gene: TRBV29-1; CDR3nt: TGCAGCGTTGAAAGGACCGTTAGTCGCAATCAGCCCCAGCATTTT; CDR3aa: CSVERTVSRNQPQHF
d_gene: TRBD1; j_gene: TRBJ2-3; abundance: few; v_gene: TRBV29-1; CDR3nt: TGCAGCGTAAAGGGGGCAGCAGATACGCAGTATTTT; CDR3aa: CSVKGAADTQYF
d_gene: .; j_gene: TRBJ2-1; abundance: many; v_gene: TRBV5-6; CDR3nt: TGTGCCAGCAGCTTCATGGGGGCGCCTGAGCAGTTCTTC; CDR3aa: CASSFMGAPEQFF
d_gene: TRBD1; j_gene: TRBJ2-3; abundance: .; v_gene: TRBV15; CDR3nt: TGTGCCACCAGCAGAGAGAGAAAAGACAGGGGGCGCGGGGCACTCACAGATACGCAGTATTTT; CDR3aa: CATSRERKDRGRGALTDTQYF
d_gene: .; j_gene: TRBJ1-5; abundance: few; v_gene: TRBV24-1; CDR3nt: TGTGCCACCAGTGAACCAGGAGCGGGCGGGCCCCAGCATTTT; CDR3aa: CATSEPGAGGPQHF
d_gene: .; j_gene: TRBJ1-1; abundance: .; v_gene: TRBV5-6; CDR3nt: TGTGCCAGCAGCTTTCGAGTTGTTGGGAACACTGAAGCTTTCTTT; CDR3aa: CASSFRVVGNTEAFF
d_gene: .; j_gene: TRBJ1-2; abundance: many; v_gene: TRBV6-5; CDR3nt: TGTGCCAGCAGTTACTTCGGAGTCAACTATGGCTACACCTTC; CDR3aa: CASSYFGVNYGYTF
d_gene: .; j_gene: TRBJ2-3; abundance: few; v_gene: TRBV10-3; CDR3nt: TGTGCCATCAGTGAGTCGACCGTCCCAGATACGCAGTATTTT; CDR3aa: CAISESTVPDTQYF
d_gene: .; j_gene: TRBJ1-2; abundance: few; v_gene: TRBV3-1; CDR3nt: TGTGCCAGCAGCCATGTACAGGGTTTCTATGGCTACACCTTC; CDR3aa: CASSHVQGFYGYTF
d_gene: .; j_gene: TRBJ2-6; abundance: .; v_gene: TRBV5-6; CDR3nt: TGTGCCAGCAGCAGGCCGGGACTCCTCTCTGGGGCCAACGTCCTGACTTTC; CDR3aa: CASSRPGLLSGANVLTF
d_gene: .; j_gene: TRBJ1-1; abundance: .; v_gene: TRBV5-1; CDR3nt: TGCGCCAGCAGCTTCGATCCTCAGGGGAACACTGAAGCTTTCTTT; CDR3aa: CASSFDPQGNTEAFF
d_gene: .; j_gene: TRBJ2-1; abundance: .; v_gene: TRBV18; CDR3nt: TGTGCCAGCTCACGCCAGCTACGACAGGACAATGAGCAGTTCTTC; CDR3aa: CASSRQLRQDNEQFF
d_gene: .; j_gene: TRBJ2-7; abundance: many; v_gene: TRBV11-2; CDR3nt: TGTGCCAGCAGCTCCCCTGGCACCTCCTACGAGCAGTACTTC; CDR3aa: CASSSPGTSYEQYF
d_gene: .; j_gene: TRBJ2-4; abundance: few; v_gene: TRBV12-3/TRBV12-4; CDR3nt: TGTGCCAGCAGTTTAGCCGGCCAAGCTACAGCCAAAAACATTCAGTACTTC; CDR3aa: CASSLAGQATAKNIQYF
d_gene: TRBD2; j_gene: TRBJ2-3; abundance: few; v_gene: TRBV7-2; CDR3nt: TGTGCCAGCAGCTACGCGGGACTAAACACAGATACGCAGTATTTT; CDR3aa: CASSYAGLNTDTQYF
d_gene: TRBD1; j_gene: TRBJ2-3; abundance: .; v_gene: TRBV10-2; CDR3nt: TGCGCCAGCCAACAGGGGTTGGCGACGCAGTATTTT; CDR3aa: CASQQGLATQYF
d_gene: TRBD2; j_gene: TRBJ2-7; abundance: few; v_gene: TRBV27; CDR3nt: TGTGCCAGCAGTTTCGGGACTAGCGGGGGGGATCTCTACGAGCAGTACTTC; CDR3aa: CASSFGTSGGDLYEQYF
d_gene: .; j_gene: TRBJ2-5; abundance: few; v_gene: TRBV11-2; CDR3nt: TGTGCCAGCAGCTTAGGGAGCAGGGGCCGGGTGACCCAGTACTTC; CDR3aa: CASSLGSRGRVTQYF
d_gene: .; j_gene: TRBJ2-7; abundance: .; v_gene: TRBV11-2; CDR3nt: TGTGCCAGCAGCTTAGTTCAACGGTTAATCTACGAGCAGTACTTC; CDR3aa: CASSLVQRLIYEQYF
d_gene: TRBD2; j_gene: TRBJ2-3; abundance: .; v_gene: TRBV5-1; CDR3nt: TGCGCCAGCAGCCCAGAACCGGGACTAGCGGGTAGTACGCAGTATTTT; CDR3aa: CASSPEPGLAGSTQYF
d_gene: .; j_gene: TRBJ1-6; abundance: .; v_gene: TRBV7-9; CDR3nt: TGTGCCAGCAGCTTAGATTCGCCACAGATAAATTCACCCCTCCACTTT; CDR3aa: CASSLDSPQINSPLHF
d_gene: .; j_gene: TRBJ2-1; abundance: few; v_gene: TRBV12-3/TRBV12-4; CDR3nt: TGTGCCAGCAGCCGGCTTAGGTGGGAGCAGTTCTTC; CDR3aa: CASSRLRWEQFF
d_gene: TRBD2; j_gene: TRBJ2-3; abundance: few; v_gene: TRBV15; CDR3nt: TGTGCCACCAGCAGAGAGACTAGCGGGACCTTTGGCACAGATACGCAGTATTTT; CDR3aa: CATSRETSGTFGTDTQYF
d_gene: TRBD2; j_gene: TRBJ2-5; abundance: .; v_gene: TRBV4-2; CDR3nt: TGTGCCAGCAGCCAAGAAACTAGCGGGTTGTTGGAGACCCAGTACTTC; CDR3aa: CASSQETSGLLETQYF
d_gene: .; j_gene: TRBJ2-3; abundance: many; v_gene: TRBV12-3/TRBV12-4; CDR3nt: TGTGCCAGCACCCCCGGTGCGGGCACAGATACGCAGTATTTT; CDR3aa: CASTPGAGTDTQYF
d_gene: .; j_gene: TRBJ2-3; abundance: .; v_gene: TRBV24-1; CDR3nt: TGTGCCACCAGTGAACCGGGAGGCACAGATACGCAGTATTTT; CDR3aa: CATSEPGGTDTQYF
d_gene: TRBD1; j_gene: TRBJ1-2; abundance: .; v_gene: TRBV4-1; CDR3nt: TGCGCCAGCAGCCCCGGACAGGGGGCGGCTTATGGCTACACCTTC; CDR3aa: CASSPGQGAAYGYTF
d_gene: TRBD2; j_gene: TRBJ2-3; abundance: .; v_gene: TRBV3-1; CDR3nt: TGTGCCAGCAGCCAACCTAGCGGGATAGATACGCAGTATTTT; CDR3aa: CASSQPSGIDTQYF
d_gene: .; j_gene: TRBJ1-2; abundance: few; v_gene: TRBV28; CDR3nt: TGTGCCAGCAGGCCGACAACTAACTATGGCTACACCTTC; CDR3aa: CASRPTTNYGYTF
d_gene: TRBD1; j_gene: TRBJ1-2; abundance: few; v_gene: TRBV11-2; CDR3nt: TGTGCCAGCAGCTTAGGGAACAACAGGGGCGACCCCTATGGCTACACCTTC; CDR3aa: CASSLGNNRGDPYGYTF
d_gene: .; j_gene: TRBJ2-3; abundance: few; v_gene: TRBV10-1; CDR3nt: TGCGCCAGCAGTGACCCCCGGGGGGCCGAAGATACGCAGTATTTT; CDR3aa: CASSDPRGAEDTQYF
d_gene: TRBD2; j_gene: TRBJ2-3; abundance: .; v_gene: TRBV5-5; CDR3nt: TGTGCCAGCAGCTTGGGGACTAGCGGGGGGGCATCAGATACGCAGTATTTT; CDR3aa: CASSLGTSGGASDTQYF
d_gene: .; j_gene: TRBJ2-5; abundance: few; v_gene: TRBV12-3/TRBV12-4; CDR3nt: TGTGCCAGCAGTTTCCCGACAGGGCGGGAGCAGTACTTC; CDR3aa: CASSFPTGREQYF
d_gene: .; j_gene: TRBJ1-2; abundance: .; v_gene: TRBV29-1; CDR3nt: TGCAGCGTTGAAGCCCGAGGGGAGGTCTATGGCTACACCTTC; CDR3aa: CSVEARGEVYGYTF
d_gene: TRBD1; j_gene: TRBJ2-7; abundance: .; v_gene: TRBV29-1; CDR3nt: TGCGCCTTCTCACGGGCAGGGGGCTCCTACGAGCAGTACTTC; CDR3aa: CAFSRAGGSYEQYF
d_gene: .; j_gene: TRBJ2-7; abundance: few; v_gene: TRBV5-1; CDR3nt: TGCGCCAGCAGCTTGTCGTCGGAGGTCTACGAGCAGTACTTC; CDR3aa: CASSLSSEVYEQYF
d_gene: TRBD2; j_gene: TRBJ2-5; abundance: few; v_gene: TRBV20-1; CDR3nt: TGCAGTGCTAGGTCCCCGGGACTAGCGGGGGGCACAAACCAAGAGACCCAGTACTTC; CDR3aa: CSARSPGLAGGTNQETQYF
d_gene: .; j_gene: TRBJ1-1; abundance: .; v_gene: TRBV6-5; CDR3nt: TGTGCCAGCAGTTACTATCGACAGAGGGGGAACACTGAAGCTTTCTTT; CDR3aa: CASSYYRQRGNTEAFF
d_gene: TRBD1; j_gene: TRBJ1-2; abundance: few; v_gene: TRBV12-3/TRBV12-4; CDR3nt: TGTGCCAGCAGCGCAGGGGGCGGCTACACCTTC; CDR3aa: CASSAGGGYTF
d_gene: TRBD2; j_gene: TRBJ2-3; abundance: few; v_gene: TRBV4-2; CDR3nt: TGTGCCGGCAGCCAAGGTTCTAGCGGGGGGGCGGCAGATACGCAGTATTTT; CDR3aa: CAGSQGSSGGAADTQYF
d_gene: .; j_gene: TRBJ2-7; abundance: .; v_gene: TRBV12-3/TRBV12-4; CDR3nt: TGTGCCAGCAGTACACCGACCGGCTCCTACGAGCAGTACTTC; CDR3aa: CASSTPTGSYEQYF
d_gene: TRBD1; j_gene: TRBJ1-4; abundance: few; v_gene: TRBV7-6; CDR3nt: TGTGCCAGCAGCTCTCTCCTTGGACAGGGGGGCGAAAAACTGTTTTTT; CDR3aa: CASSSLLGQGGEKLFF
d_gene: TRBD1; j_gene: TRBJ1-2; abundance: .; v_gene: TRBV5-1; CDR3nt: TGCGCCAGCAGCTTCATTGGTGGTTGGGACAGCCGCCTGGTATGGGGCTACACCTTC; CDR3aa: CASSFIGGWDSRLVWGYTF
d_gene: .; j_gene: TRBJ1-1; abundance: .; v_gene: TRBV10-3; CDR3nt: TGTGCCATCAGTGAGTGGCCGGGGAGGAACACTGAAGCTTTCTTT; CDR3aa: CAISEWPGRNTEAFF
d_gene: TRBD1; j_gene: TRBJ2-2; abundance: few; v_gene: TRBV6-5; CDR3nt: TGTGCCAGCAGTAAATGGGGACAGGGACCCACCGGGGAGCTGTTTTTT; CDR3aa: CASSKWGQGPTGELFF
d_gene: .; j_gene: TRBJ2-6; abundance: .; v_gene: TRBV27; CDR3nt: TGTGCCAGCAGTTTTGCGCGGACCTCTGGGGCCAACGTCCTGACTTTC; CDR3aa: CASSFARTSGANVLTF
d_gene: .; j_gene: TRBJ2-3; abundance: .; v_gene: TRBV11-2; CDR3nt: TGTGCCAGCAGCCCCGGGGTCTCTAGCACAGATACGCAGTATTTT; CDR3aa: CASSPGVSSTDTQYF